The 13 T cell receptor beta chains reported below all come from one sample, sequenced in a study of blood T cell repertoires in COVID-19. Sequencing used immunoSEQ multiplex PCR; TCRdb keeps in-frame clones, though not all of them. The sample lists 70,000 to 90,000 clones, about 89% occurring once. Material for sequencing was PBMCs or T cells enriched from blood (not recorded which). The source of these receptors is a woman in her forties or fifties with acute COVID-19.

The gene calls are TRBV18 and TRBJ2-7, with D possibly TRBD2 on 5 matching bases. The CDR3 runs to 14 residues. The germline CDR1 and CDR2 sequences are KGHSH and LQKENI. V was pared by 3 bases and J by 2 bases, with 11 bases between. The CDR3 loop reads CASSPRTGTYEQYF. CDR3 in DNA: TGTGCCAGCTCACCTCGGACTGGAACCTACGAGCAGTACTTC.

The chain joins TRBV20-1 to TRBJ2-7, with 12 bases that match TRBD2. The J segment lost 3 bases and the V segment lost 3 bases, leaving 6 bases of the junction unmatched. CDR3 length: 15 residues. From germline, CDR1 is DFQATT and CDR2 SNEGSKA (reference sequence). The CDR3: CSASQLAGGHYEQYF. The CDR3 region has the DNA TGCAGTGCTAGTCAACTAGCGGGAGGCCACTACGAGCAGTACTTC.

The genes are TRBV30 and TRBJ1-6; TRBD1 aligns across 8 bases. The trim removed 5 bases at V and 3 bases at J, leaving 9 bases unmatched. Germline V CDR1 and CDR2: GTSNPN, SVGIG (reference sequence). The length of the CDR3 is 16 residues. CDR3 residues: CAWDRGQALYNSPLHF. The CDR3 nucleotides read TGTGCCTGGGACCGGGGACAGGCACTCTATAATTCACCCCTCCACTTT.

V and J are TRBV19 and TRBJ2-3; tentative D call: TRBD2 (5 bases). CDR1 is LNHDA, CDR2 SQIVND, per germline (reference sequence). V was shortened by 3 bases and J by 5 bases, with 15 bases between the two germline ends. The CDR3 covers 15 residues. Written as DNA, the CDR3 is TGTGCCAGTAGTATTGAGCGGCGGATGGTAGATACGCAGTATTTT. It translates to CASSIERRMVDTQYF.

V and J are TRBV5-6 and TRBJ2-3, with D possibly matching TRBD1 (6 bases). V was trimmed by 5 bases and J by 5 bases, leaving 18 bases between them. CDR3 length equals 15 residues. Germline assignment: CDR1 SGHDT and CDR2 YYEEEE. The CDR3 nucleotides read TGTGCCAGCAGTCCATATGGCAGGGGAGAAGATACGCAGTATTTT. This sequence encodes CASSPYGRGEDTQYF.

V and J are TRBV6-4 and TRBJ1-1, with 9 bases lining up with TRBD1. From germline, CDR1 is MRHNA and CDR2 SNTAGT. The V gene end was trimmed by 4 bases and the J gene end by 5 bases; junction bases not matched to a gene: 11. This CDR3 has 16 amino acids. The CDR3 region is CASSAGQGTSKTEAFF. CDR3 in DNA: TGTGCCAGCAGTGCGGGACAGGGAACCTCTAAAACTGAAGCTTTCTTT.

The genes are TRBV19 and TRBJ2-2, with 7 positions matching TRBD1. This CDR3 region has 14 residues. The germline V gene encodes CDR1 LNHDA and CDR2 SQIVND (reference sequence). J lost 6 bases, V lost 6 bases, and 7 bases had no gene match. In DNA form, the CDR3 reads TGTGCCAGTAGAGCAGACAGGGTGGCCGGGGAGCTGTTTTTT. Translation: CASRADRVAGELFF.

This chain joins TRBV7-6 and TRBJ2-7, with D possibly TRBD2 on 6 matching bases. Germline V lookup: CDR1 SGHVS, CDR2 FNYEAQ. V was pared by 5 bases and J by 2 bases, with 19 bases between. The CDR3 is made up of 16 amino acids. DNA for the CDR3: TGTGCCAGCAGCCCAAGGTGGGAGGAGGCGGCCTACGAGCAGTACTTC. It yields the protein CASSPRWEEAAYEQYF.

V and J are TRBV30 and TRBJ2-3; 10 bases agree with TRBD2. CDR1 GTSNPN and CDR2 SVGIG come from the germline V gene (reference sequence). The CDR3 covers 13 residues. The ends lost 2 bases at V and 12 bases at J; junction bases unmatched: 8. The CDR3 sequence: CAWSSRVAGGQYF. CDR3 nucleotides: TGTGCCTGGAGTTCTAGGGTAGCGGGAGGCCAGTATTTT.

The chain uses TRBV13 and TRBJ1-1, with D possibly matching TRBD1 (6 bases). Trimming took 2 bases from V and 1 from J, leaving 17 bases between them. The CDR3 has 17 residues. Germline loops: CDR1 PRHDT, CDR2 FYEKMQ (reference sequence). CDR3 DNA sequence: TGTGCCAGCAGCTTACGTCCAGGGGCAATGGCGAACACTGAAGCTTTCTTT. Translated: CASSLRPGAMANTEAFF. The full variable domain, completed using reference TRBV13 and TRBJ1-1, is AAGVIQSPRHLIKEKRETATLKCYPIPRHDTVYWYQQGPGQDPQFLISFYEKMQSDKGSIPDRFSAQQFSDYHSELNMSSLELGDSALYFCASSLRPGAMANTEAFFGQGTRLTVV.

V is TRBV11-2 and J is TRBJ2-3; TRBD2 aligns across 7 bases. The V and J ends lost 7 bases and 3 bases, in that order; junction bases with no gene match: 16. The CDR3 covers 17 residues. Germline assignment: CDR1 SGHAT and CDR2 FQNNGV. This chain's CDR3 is CASTDTSGEGVTDTQYF. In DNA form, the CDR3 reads TGTGCCAGCACCGACACGTCGGGGGAGGGCGTTACAGATACGCAGTATTTT.

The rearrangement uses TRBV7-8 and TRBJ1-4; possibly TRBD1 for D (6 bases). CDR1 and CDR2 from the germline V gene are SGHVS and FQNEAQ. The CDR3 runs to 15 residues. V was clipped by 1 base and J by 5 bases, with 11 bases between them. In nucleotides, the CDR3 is TGTGCCAGCAGCTTAGATTGGGGGCCGAATGAAAAACTGTTTTTT. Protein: CASSLDWGPNEKLFF.

The CDR3 DNA sequence: TGTGCCAGCAGTAATACAGGGGGTCGAGGCTACACCTTC. Translation gives CASSNTGGRGYTF. The chain links TRBV6-5 to TRBJ1-2, with 8 positions matching TRBD1. Losses at the gene ends were 5 bases for V and 8 bases for J; bases not matched to a gene: 7. This CDR3 contains 13 residues. Germline assignment: CDR1 MNHEY and CDR2 SVGAGI.